A single sample is the source of the 10 T cell receptor beta chains below, sequenced in a study of blood T cell repertoires in COVID-19. Libraries were prepared by immunoSEQ multiplex PCR; TCRdb keeps only in-frame clonotypes and omits some of them. The sample holds roughly 200,000 clones, 86% seen once. Sequencing was performed on PBMCs or T cells enriched from blood (not recorded which). These receptors all come from a man between 35 and 55 years old with acute COVID-19.

This chain's CDR3 is CASSFGRASTDTQYF. In DNA form, the CDR3 reads TGTGCCAGCAGCTTTGGGCGGGCAAGCACAGATACGCAGTATTTT. This chain uses TRBV7-3 with TRBJ2-3; possible D gene TRBD2, 5 bases. Per the germline V gene, CDR1 is SGHTA and CDR2 is FQGTGA. V was cut by 3 bases and J by 0 bases, with 10 bases left in between. CDR3 length equals 15 residues.

The chain couples TRBV28 to TRBJ2-2; TRBD2 agrees at 8 bases. The germline V gene encodes CDR1 MDHEN and CDR2 SYDVKM. Trimming removed 8 bases from V and 7 bases from J; junction bases left unmatched: 12. The CDR3 is 15 amino acids. CDR3 in DNA: TGTGCCAGCCTGTCGGCGGGACTAGTGCACGGGGAGCTGTTTTTT. Its translation is CASLSAGLVHGELFF.

The gene calls are TRBV27 and TRBJ2-3, with D perhaps TRBD2 (5 bases). The germline CDR1 and CDR2 sequences are MNHEY and SMNVEV (reference sequence). V lost 5 bases and J lost 0, with 15 bases in between. This CDR3 comprises 16 residues. CDR3 in amino acids: CASSPLPGISTDTQYF. For the CDR3, the DNA is TGTGCCAGCAGTCCCTTACCGGGGATAAGCACAGATACGCAGTATTTT.

V is TRBV7-9 and J is TRBJ2-2; D is perhaps TRBD2 (5 bases). In germline, CDR1 is SEHNR, CDR2 FQNEAQ (reference sequence). The CDR3 runs 17 residues. With 6 bases removed from V and 1 base from J, the gap between germline ends came to 18 bases. The CDR3 DNA follows: TGTGCCAGCAGTAAGGACCGGACCGGGAAGAACACCGGGGAGCTGTTTTTT. Protein: CASSKDRTGKNTGELFF.

The rearrangement joins TRBV6-5 to TRBJ2-3; 7 nucleotides match TRBD2. Germline values: CDR1 MNHEY, CDR2 SVGAGI. This CDR3 comprises 13 residues. V shed 7 bases, J shed 11 bases, and the junction held 12 bases outside the gene matches. For the CDR3, the DNA is TGTGCCAGCACCTCGGGAGGTCGGCGGGGGCAGTATTTT. Its translation: CASTSGGRRGQYF.

This sequence joins TRBV9 and TRBJ2-5; TRBD2 might be the D (5 bases). V was shortened by 4 bases and J by 5 bases, with 27 bases between the two germline ends. The germline gives CDR1 SGDLS, CDR2 YYNGEE. This CDR3 comprises 18 residues. The CDR3 bases are TGTGCCAGCAGCCCCCGAGGAGGCCAGTCCACTGTGTTGGAGACCCAGTACTTC. Encoded protein: CASSPRGGQSTVLETQYF.

This clone was picked up one time. The genes are TRBV5-1 and TRBJ2-3; 7 positions agree with TRBD2. The CDR3 spans 16 residues. Germline V CDR1 and CDR2: SGHRS, YFSETQ. V lost 5 bases and J lost 5; bases outside the gene matches: 14. CDR3 protein: CASSWGGPSGIDTQYF. CDR3 DNA: TGCGCCAGCAGTTGGGGAGGGCCTTCAGGTATAGATACGCAGTATTTT.

The chain couples TRBV9 to TRBJ2-2; D not resolved. The germline gives CDR1 SGDLS, CDR2 YYNGEE. The CDR3 is 12 amino acids. The V and J ends lost 3 bases and 7 bases respectively, with 7 bases between them. The CDR3 reads CASSDSGGELFF. CDR3 coding DNA: TGTGCCAGCAGCGACTCAGGCGGGGAGCTGTTTTTT.

The chain couples TRBV9 to TRBJ2-1; no firm D call. Germline V gives CDR1 SGDLS, CDR2 YYNGEE. V was pared by 3 bases and J by 7 bases, with 17 bases between. The CDR3 length is 15 residues. CDR3 bases: TGTGCCAGCAGCGCCCTCCTCGCCCCGGTGAATGAGCAGTTCTTC. It codes for CASSALLAPVNEQFF.

The chain has TRBV12-3 or TRBV12-4 and TRBJ1-1; D is ambiguous. Trimming cost V 4 bases and J 10 bases, with 13 bases left between them. CDR3 length: 12 amino acids. The CDR3, as DNA: TGTGCCAGCAGTTCCTACCTGATGCGAGCTTTCTTT. It translates to CASSSYLMRAFF.